One sample yielded the 14 T cell receptor beta chains listed below, sequenced in a study of shared clonotypes between healthy human individuals. The assay was immunoSEQ multiplex PCR, and TCRdb's table has in-frame clones only and misses some. Counted here are more than 150,000 clones, around 63% occurring once; the ten biggest clones make up about 10%. Sequencing was performed on memory CD4+ T cells sorted from blood. Subset indicated: CD45RA-negative fraction. All receptors come from a man aged 25 to 40 in good health.

The chain joins TRBV5-1 to TRBJ2-7; D ambiguous. With 0 bases removed from V and 4 bases from J, the gap between germline ends came to 8 bases. CDR1 and CDR2 from the germline V gene are SGHRS and YFSETQ. CDR3 length: 13 residues. CDR3 nucleotide sequence: TGCGCCAGCAGCTTGGCCCCCGGGTACGAGCAGTACTTC. Encoded protein: CASSLAPGYEQYF.

V is TRBV19 and J is TRBJ2-6; D is perhaps TRBD2 (5 bases). CDR3 size: 16 residues. CDR1 LNHDA and CDR2 SQIVND come from the germline V gene (reference sequence). Trimming left V 8 bases short and J 2 bases short, with 16 bases between. CDR3 DNA sequence: TGTGCCAGTTCTTCCCCCAGGACTGCTGGGGCCAACGTCCTGACTTTC. This sequence encodes CASSSPRTAGANVLTF.

This chain joins TRBV6-5 and TRBJ1-2; possible D gene TRBD1, 5 bases. The V end was cut by 8 bases, the J end by 4 bases, with 17 bases between. This CDR3 spans 14 amino acids. Germline V CDR1 and CDR2: MNHEY, SVGAGI. The CDR3 protein is CASGQFGGGYGYTF. CDR3 nucleotide sequence: TGTGCCAGCGGGCAGTTTGGTGGGGGCTATGGCTACACCTTC.

This chain links TRBV19 with TRBJ2-2; 9 bases are a match to TRBD1. The CDR3 contains 15 residues. The germline V gene has CDR1 LNHDA and CDR2 SQIVND (reference sequence). V shed 6 bases, J shed 6 bases, and the junction held 8 bases outside the gene matches. The CDR3 DNA follows: TGTGCCAGTAGGGACAGGGGAAAACGCCCCGGGGAGCTGTTTTTT. This encodes CASRDRGKRPGELFF. The full variable domain, in which reference TRBV19 and TRBJ2-2 provide the parts outside the CDR3, is DGGITQSPKYLFRKEGQNVTLSCEQNLNHDAMYWYRQDPGQGLRLIYYSQIVNDFQKGDIAEGYSVSREKKESFPLTVTSAQKNPTAFYLCASRDRGKRPGELFFGEGSRLTVL.

The chain is built from TRBV5-5 and TRBJ1-5; tentatively, D is TRBD1 (5 bases). The V gene lost 5 bases and the J gene lost 2 bases, with 14 bases spanning the gap. This CDR3 has 15 residues. CDR1 and CDR2 from the germline V gene are SGHKS and YYEKEE (reference sequence). In DNA form, the CDR3 reads TGTGCCAGCAGTCGTTACGGGACGGGCAATCAGCCCCAGCATTTT. Amino acids: CASSRYGTGNQPQHF.

This chain joins TRBV28 and TRBJ2-7; D call uncertain. The CDR3 length is 11 residues. Per germline, CDR1 MDHEN and CDR2 SYDVKM. V lost 7 bases and J 4 bases, leaving 8 bases between the germline ends. DNA of the CDR3: TGTGCCAGCATGGACCCTTACGAGCAGTACTTC. This gives the protein CASMDPYEQYF.

This chain uses TRBV28 with TRBJ1-2; 10 nucleotides agree with TRBD1. Germline V gene data show CDR1 as MDHEN and CDR2 as SYDVKM. The CDR3 totals 13 residues. After removal of 5 bases from V and 12 bases from J, the junction contained 9 bases not matched to a gene. The CDR3 loop reads CASSLTGTGDDTF. CDR3 coding DNA: TGTGCCAGCAGTCTAACGGGGACAGGGGACGACACCTTC.

This clone was detected only a few times. The CDR3 DNA follows: TGTGCCAGCAAAGAACAGGGTCCCACGGGCGAGCAGTACTTC. As protein: CASKEQGPTGEQYF. The chain recombines TRBV2 with TRBJ2-7; D might be TRBD1 (6 bases). The CDR3 runs 14 residues. The ends were cut back, 7 bases at V and 6 bases at J, with 19 bases in the middle. CDR1 and CDR2 from the germline V gene are SNHLY and FYNNEI.

The J gene is TRBJ1-2, the V gene TRBV9; TRBD1 matches 8 bases. Trimming took 4 bases from V and 5 from J; bases not matched to a gene: 10. Germline V gene lookup returns CDR1 SGDLS and CDR2 YYNGEE. There are 15 residues in the CDR3. The CDR3 is CASSTREQGGYGYTF. CDR3 nucleotides: TGTGCCAGCAGCACCCGAGAACAGGGGGGGTATGGCTACACCTTC.

This clone was found a few times. The chain has TRBV11-3 and TRBJ2-3; 12 bases match TRBD2. In germline, CDR1 is SGHNT, CDR2 YENEEA. Trimming at V came to 4 bases and at J to 3 bases, leaving 8 bases not matched to a gene. The length of the CDR3 is 17 residues. The CDR3 here is CASSSRTSGTTTDTQYF. The DNA of the CDR3 is TGTGCCAGCAGCTCTAGGACTAGCGGGACCACTACAGATACGCAGTATTTT.

CDR3 region: CASRPSTGSAGNTIYF. The CDR3 DNA reads TGTGCCAGCAGGCCTTCGACAGGGTCCGCAGGAAACACCATATATTTT. V and J are TRBV9 and TRBJ1-3, with 7 bases aligning to TRBD1. The germline CDR1 and CDR2 sequences are SGDLS and YYNGEE. The CDR3 is made up of 16 amino acids. V lost 5 bases, J lost 4 bases, and 12 bases stayed unmatched.

The rearrangement uses TRBV28 and TRBJ1-5; no clear D gene. The CDR3 totals 15 residues. Germline CDR1 reads MDHEN; CDR2 reads SYDVKM. Trimming pared 5 bases from V and 4 bases from J, leaving 15 bases between. CDR3 residues: CASSDGRVGNQPQHF. DNA for the CDR3: TGTGCCAGCAGTGATGGGAGGGTTGGGAATCAGCCCCAGCATTTT.

The chain recombines TRBV7-8 with TRBJ2-1, with TRBD2 matching 8 bases. J was trimmed by 6 bases and V by 5 bases; bases with no gene match: 6. There are 14 residues in the CDR3. Germline V gene lookup returns CDR1 SGHVS and CDR2 FQNEAQ. The CDR3 sequence: CASSPSGGLNEQFF. CDR3 DNA: TGTGCCAGCAGCCCAAGCGGGGGTCTCAATGAGCAGTTCTTC.

V is TRBV6-1 and J is TRBJ2-7; 7 nucleotides match TRBD1. The CDR3 is 12 amino acids. Germline assignment: CDR1 MNHNS and CDR2 SASEGT. The V gene end was trimmed by 6 bases and the J gene end by 1 base; junction bases not matched to a gene: 0. The CDR3 sequence: CASRGQSYEQYF. The CDR3, as DNA: TGTGCCAGCAGGGGACAGTCCTACGAGCAGTACTTC.